This T cell receptor (delta chain) was recovered during a study of gamma-delta T cells after stem cell transplantation. TCRdb re-called the RT-PCR reads using CATT. The sample has around 6,500 delta-chain clones, approximately 23% seen once. This clone was counted between two and nine times. With V trimmed by 3 bases and J by 7 bases, 22 bases remained unmatched. The CDR3 runs 18 residues. Germline V lookup: CDR1 GEAIGNYY, CDR2 EKD. This clonotype originated in a human donor. It is not recorded whose cells these are; they may come from a transplant donor. The rearrangement joins TRDV2 to TRDJ1, with 7 bases fitting TRDD3. The sample taken for sequencing was gamma-delta T cells. The CDR3 loop is CACDPLSNDRLGWGKLIF. For the CDR3, the DNA is TGTGCCTGTGACCCTTTATCCAATGACCGACTGGGGTGGGGTAAACTCATCTTT.